Sequencing of this T cell receptor (beta chain) was carried out in a study of cytomegalovirus exposure and HLA in healthy donors (dated by TCRdb to between 2016 and 2019). As for the study more broadly: According to an earlier analysis of a few hundred of the donors, about 190 million T cells yielded 95 million to 140 million unique TCR beta sequences and around 280 Gb of sequence data. An early release covering approximately 600 HLA-typed donors comprised around 300 gigabases of sequencing data and roughly 85 million unique TCR sequences. Among the roughly 430 genotyped donors, around 79% belonged to the genetic ancestry cluster associated with self-reported Caucasian donors. The study aimed to test whether cataloging public T cell receptors could reveal signatures of past pathogen exposure. The T cell repertoires of several hundred subjects were profiled by immunosequencing and related to cytomegalovirus serostatus. A separate validation cohort of roughly 110 different subjects was used in addition to the approximately 670-subject first cohort. The study combined high-throughput TCR immunosequencing, statistical association of individual TCRs with disease status, and machine learning to predict cytomegalovirus infection status. A later analysis re-examined previously published TCR beta repertoires from around 670 donors and added high-resolution HLA genotyping to investigate patterns of TCR occurrence. The later analysis used no new phenotypic data to find candidate immune exposures, relying instead on TCR beta sequences and their occurrence across donors. An earlier analysis of more than 450 of the donors used high-throughput TCR beta sequencing to judge whether each TCR beta V gene segment behaved as functional or pseudogenic. Donor age, sex, ethnicity and CMV serostatus were collected together with the repertoire data. In a later genetic analysis, genome-wide SNP genotypes for about 65% of the roughly 670 donors were used, and that subset was treated as a discovery cohort. All discovery cohort repertoires had been generated on a single sequencing platform. Class I and class II HLA loci were covered by the typing at four-digit resolution. The number of donors typed differed by locus, with 629-630 for A, B, C, DRB1 and DQB1, roughly 520 for DQA1, about 610 for DPA1, and 472 for DPB1. Roughly 5 DR-DQ haplotypes were treated as single units for association and clustering because of strong linkage in the cohort. Among 398 genotyped donors of the cohort, an average of approximately 240,000 unique TCR beta nucleotide sequences were sequenced per donor, 15% to 20% of them non-productive.

The cohort consisted of some 730 healthy bone marrow donors. Cohort members were all nominally healthy when sampled, although unrecorded immune exposures were likely present. The donor tested CMV seropositive and was one of the 289 seropositive cohort members. A peripheral blood sample was provided by each donor, and peripheral blood mononuclear cells were used for TCR beta sequencing. The Qiagen DNeasy Blood Extraction Kit was used to extract genomic DNA from the blood cell samples. Turning to this clone: Its antigen target is currently unknown. No much larger clonotype is one base removed from it; base qualities were not supplied.

The method behind the library was the immunoSEQ multiplex PCR assay. For the multiplex PCR, a mixture combining 60 forward primers for TCR Vbeta segments and 13 reverse primers for TCR Jbeta segments was used. Amplification of the CDR3 region of rearranged TCR beta genes was performed with a multiplex PCR assay on genomic DNA. Amplified TCR beta libraries were sequenced as 87-base-pair reads on the Illumina HiSeq System. For the original study's pipeline: A later analysis counted 65 million to 90 million unique TCR beta chains across the 670 or so repertoires, and some 11 million of these chains were shared by at least two donors. To remove PCR and sequencing errors, raw reads were error-corrected and collapsed into unique sequences using a nearest-neighbor algorithm that merged closely related sequences. Alignment of CDR3 sequences to IMGT reference sequences was used to assign V, D and J gene segments. For a sequence to be retained, a match of at least six nucleotides to both a V gene segment and a J gene segment was required. A rearrangement was called productive if the CDR3 had no stop codons and remained in frame with V and J, and every other rearrangement was called non-productive. CDR3 was defined according to IMGT convention as the region running from the second conserved V-encoded cysteine to the conserved J-encoded phenylalanine. Sequences without an unambiguous match to a single V gene segment were excluded from the earlier analysis of approximately 600 of the donors. An earlier analysis of 550 to 650 of the donors classified V segments as functional when productive rearrangements were above 56.7% and as segregating when the standard deviation between donors was above 5%. A statistical classification framework was built to diagnose cytomegalovirus status from the catalog of TCR beta chain sequences. A later analysis assigned V and J genes by comparing TCR nucleotide sequences with IMGT/GENE-DB human TR gene sequences. A later analysis assigned CDR3 sequences and most-parsimonious VDJ recombination scenarios with the TCRdist pipeline. In a later analysis, each TCR beta chain was defined by its CDR3 amino acid sequence together with its V-gene family, and reads lacking a unique V-gene family were excluded. As a way to deal with suspected cross-contamination and a sequencing artifact, a later analysis dropped 592 nucleotide sequences that were highly shared and had low generation probability. A later analysis calculated a clonal expansion index for each public chain from normalized within-repertoire ranks of inferred template counts. Generation probabilities in a later analysis came from a VDJ recombination model fitted to out-of-frame rearrangements, and those results were checked against IGoR. In a later analysis, TCR-TCR, TCR-HLA and TCR-CMV co-occurrence was scored with hypergeometric tests, and a repertoire-size bias correction was applied to TCR pairs. A later analysis estimated false discovery rates by permuting HLA or CMV assignments 20 times. In a later analysis, co-occurring TCRs were grouped using DBSCAN, with TCRdist sequence similarity added in when clustering inside HLA-allele-positive subsets. Co-occurrence clustering excluded repertoires with fewer than 30,000 or more than 120,000 public chains, plus five with anomalous nucleotide sharing. TCRdb re-hosts the immuneACCESS table, in-frame sequences only. Its copies lack some clones; in the studies checked, an unresolved V gene accounts for under half of them, and the cause for the rest is not known. The DNA gave D and trimming, while V, J and clone size come from that table. Within this sample are under 140,000 clones, with about 80% of them counted one time only. The ten largest clones capture around 3.2% of the sample.

What the research found in general, with its limitations: A later analysis associated roughly 17,000 TCR beta sequences with specific HLA alleles at a false discovery rate of 0.05. Sequencing depth was assumed to be roughly uniform across donors in the presence/absence analyses, though that assumption may not hold. The authors suggested that the approach could potentially be extended to other disease states and immunological phenotypes. V-gene and J-gene trimming of TCR beta chains was associated with a missense DCLRE1C variant in a later genetic analysis, and the association was replicated in an independent cohort. HLA typing was unavailable for some donors at each locus, so association tests used only the typed subset. In this cohort, only TCR beta chains were sequenced, and detectable features were limited by the absence of alpha or paired-chain data. The only immune exposure information available for the cohort was CMV serostatus. According to a later analysis, TCR association rates differed among HLA loci, with DRB1 alleles showing the most associated TCRs and HLA-C alleles showing the fewest. The earlier analysis of fewer than 750 of the donors excluded about 16 rarely observed V segments, including chromosome 9 orphons, because counts were too low. Across donors, most TCR sequences were observed very rarely, whereas some public TCRs were present in many individuals. In a later analysis, HLA-associated TCR beta chains were found to be more clonally expanded and to have lower generation probabilities than equally common non-associated chains. A later analysis reported that several top co-occurrence clusters appeared linked to parvovirus B19, influenza, CMV and Epstein-Barr virus. Assigning TCR associations to individual alleles was difficult when HLA alleles, especially DR and DQ, strongly co-occurred. A further reported finding was that TCR beta sequences accurately predicted the HLA-A and HLA-B alleles for most subjects in the first cohort. The classifier was reported to diagnose cytomegalovirus status with high specificity and sensitivity in both the original cohort and the validation cohort. A total of about 150 TCR beta chains were listed by the study as associated with cytomegalovirus. A group of highly shared sequence variants was considered likely to be a technical artifact of the sequencing pipeline. According to a later analysis, most CMV-associated TCR beta chains appeared to be HLA-restricted, and the HLA associations seemed to be driven largely by CMV exposure. Compared with the approximately 700-donor mean, donors in an Asian-associated ancestry cluster had fewer N-insertions in productive TCRs, according to a later genetic analysis. Three of the identified cytomegalovirus-associated TCR beta chains were confirmed in vitro to be specific for cytomegalovirus antigens. An earlier analysis of approximately 570 of the donors showed that most TCR beta V segments appeared in productive rearrangements either about 87% or about 30% of the time, which broadly matched IMGT annotations. Correlated functional status among segregating V segments might reflect linkage disequilibrium, but an unknown experimental factor could not be ruled out.

What was sequenced was PBMCs. The sequence derives from a woman aged 55-69 years in good health and CMV-seropositive.

The CDR3 in this case is CASGSFADGYTF. The DNA sequence is given as TGTGCCAGTGGGTCTTTCGCGGATGGCTACACCTTC. Recombination connected TRBV6-1 to TRBJ1-2; there is no confident call for the D gene. CDR1 and CDR2 were assigned from the germline V gene as MNHNS and SASEGT. The CDR3 holds 12 amino acids from the cysteine to the phenylalanine. Kept here is only the CDR3 DNA, which spans 36 bases and is read in frame from base 1. Trimming removed 9 bases from V and 6 bases from J, leaving 14 bases between the germline ends.